This record looks at one T cell receptor beta chain sequence and its context. This sample was taken from a study of OX40 agonist ivuxolimab in advanced cancers. TCRdb's table, derived via immunoSEQ multiplex PCR, lists solely in-frame clones and lacks some. Of roughly 67,000 clones detected, around 86% appear once; the ten largest clones hold more than 3.5%. This CDR3 is built from 16 residues. Germline assignment: CDR1 MNHEY and CDR2 SMNVEV (reference sequence). Germline trimming cut 6 bases from V and 1 base from J; bases unmatched to any gene: 9. This TCR came from an adult with an advanced solid tumor such as melanoma, head and neck, liver or kidney cancer. V usage is TRBV27 and J usage is TRBJ2-7, with 10 nucleotides matching TRBD1. Sequencing used CD4+ or CD8+ T cells sorted from blood, obtained in a trial of the OX40 agonist ivuxolimab. CDR3 DNA sequence: TGTGCCAGCAGCCCCACCCCGGGACAGGGGTCCTACGAGCAGTACTTC. Translating it yields CASSPTPGQGSYEQYF.